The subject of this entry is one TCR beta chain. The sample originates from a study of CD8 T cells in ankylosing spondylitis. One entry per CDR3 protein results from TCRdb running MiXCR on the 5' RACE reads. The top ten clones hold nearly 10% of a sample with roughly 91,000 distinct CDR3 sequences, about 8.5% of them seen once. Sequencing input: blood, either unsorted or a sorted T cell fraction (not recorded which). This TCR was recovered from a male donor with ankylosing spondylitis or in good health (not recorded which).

The CDR3 is CASSLAQGQVNEQYF. The CDR3 nucleotides are TGTGCCAGCAGCTTAGCGCAGGGACAGGTAAACGAGCAGTACTTC. This sequence joins TRBV7-9 and TRBJ2-7; 8 bases line up with TRBD1. The germline V gene has CDR1 SEHNR and CDR2 FQNEAQ (reference sequence). CDR3 length: 15 residues. The V segment lost 0 bases and the J segment 5 bases; nucleotides outside the gene matches: 6.